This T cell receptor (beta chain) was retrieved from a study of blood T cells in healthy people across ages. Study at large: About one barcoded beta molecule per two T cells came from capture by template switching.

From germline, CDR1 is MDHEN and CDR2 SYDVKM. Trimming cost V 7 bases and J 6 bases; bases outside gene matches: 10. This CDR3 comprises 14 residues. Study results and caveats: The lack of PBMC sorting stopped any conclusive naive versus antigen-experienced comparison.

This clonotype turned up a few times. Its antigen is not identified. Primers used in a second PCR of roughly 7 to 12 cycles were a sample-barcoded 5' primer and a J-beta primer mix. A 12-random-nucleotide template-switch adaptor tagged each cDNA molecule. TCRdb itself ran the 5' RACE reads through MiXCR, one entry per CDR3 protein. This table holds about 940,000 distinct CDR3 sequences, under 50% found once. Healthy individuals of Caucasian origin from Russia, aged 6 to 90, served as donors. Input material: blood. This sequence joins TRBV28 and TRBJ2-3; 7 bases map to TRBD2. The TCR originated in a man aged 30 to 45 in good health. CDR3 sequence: CASIKSGVWDTQYF. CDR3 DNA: TGTGCCAGCATTAAAAGCGGGGTATGGGATACGCAGTATTTT.